These 5 T cell receptor beta chains were all obtained from the same sample, sequenced in a study of T cell changes during pregnancy in multiple sclerosis. This table comes from immunoSEQ multiplex PCR, and its TCRdb copy is limited to in-frame clones, with some not included. The sample yields about 70,000 clones, around nine tenths seen once. Material: peripheral blood, obtained in the second trimester of pregnancy. The origin of the receptors is a female donor in good health, enrolled as a control in a pregnancy study.

This clone came up once. The V call is TRBV9, the J call TRBJ1-6, with a possible D match to TRBD1 (6 bases). CDR3 length: 14 amino acids. Germline CDR1 SGDLS, CDR2 YYNGEE. V was clipped by 7 bases and J by 1 base, with 9 bases between them. CDR3 bases: TGTGCCAGCGGTAGGGGGTCCTATAATTCACCCCTCCACTTT. It is translated as CASGRGSYNSPLHF.

V is TRBV28 and J is TRBJ2-5, with 8 bases fitting TRBD1. This CDR3 has 15 residues. The junction had 5 bases not matched to a gene; V was cut back by 1 base and J by 4 bases. From germline, CDR1 is MDHEN and CDR2 SYDVKM. The CDR3 nucleotides are TGTGCCAGCAGTTTATACAGGGGGTTAGGAGAGACCCAGTACTTC. This codes for CASSLYRGLGETQYF.

This clone was recorded only once. The rearrangement uses TRBV2 and TRBJ2-5; 9 positions agree with TRBD2. CDR3 size: 14 residues. V shed 6 bases and J 0 bases; nucleotides not matched to a gene: 2. Per the germline V gene, CDR1 is SNHLY and CDR2 is FYNNEI. Written as DNA, the CDR3 is TGTGCCAGCAGGAGCGGGGGGTACCAAGAGACCCAGTACTTC. Encoded protein: CASRSGGYQETQYF.

The V gene is TRBV9, the J gene TRBJ2-2; 9 nucleotides line up with TRBD2. Germline V CDR1 and CDR2: SGDLS, YYNGEE. This CDR3 has 16 amino acids. The V gene end was trimmed by 0 bases and the J gene end by 7 bases; junction bases not matched to a gene: 7. The CDR3 DNA follows: TGTGCCAGCAGCGTAGTTTCAGCGGGGGGCGGCGGGGAGCTGTTTTTT. Its translation is CASSVVSAGGGGELFF. The variable domain in full, completed from reference TRBV9 and TRBJ2-2, reads DSGVTQTPKHLITATGQRVTLRCSPRSGDLSVYWYQQSLDQGLQFLIQYYNGEERAKGNILERFSAQQFPDLHSELNLSSLELGDSALYFCASSVVSAGGGGELFFGEGSRLTVL.

The chain carries TRBV7-2 and TRBJ1-3, with D uncertain. V lost 1 base to trimming and J lost 3 bases, with 7 bases between them. Germline V gene lookup returns CDR1 SGHTA and CDR2 FQGNSA. CDR3 length: 14 amino acids. The CDR3 loop is CASSLGYGGNTIYF. CDR3 DNA: TGTGCCAGCAGCTTAGGATACGGTGGAAACACCATATATTTT.